Here is one TCR beta chain with its context. Profiling relied on immunoSEQ multiplex PCR, and the TCRdb table lists in-frame clones only, not all of them. The table records 250,000 or so clones, approximately 90% of them present only once. This sample is part of a study of blood T cell repertoires in COVID-19. Study information: Samples of COVID-19 (acute and convalescent) were obtained from the United States, Italy and Spain.

Germline CDR1 reads SNHLY; CDR2 reads FYNNEI. The CDR3 spans 13 residues. V was shortened by 6 bases and J by 6 bases, with 12 bases between the two germline ends. A PCR-confirmed or clinician-diagnosed COVID-19 case had contacted exposed participants within 2 weeks of entry. Sequenced material: PBMCs or T cells enriched from blood (not recorded which). The chain carries TRBV2 and TRBJ1-5; possibly TRBD1 for D (6 bases). This clonotype was obtained from a man aged 50-59 years who had been exposed to COVID-19. CDR3 residues: CASRATGIQPQHF. CDR3 nucleotides: TGTGCCAGCAGAGCCACAGGGATTCAGCCCCAGCATTTT.